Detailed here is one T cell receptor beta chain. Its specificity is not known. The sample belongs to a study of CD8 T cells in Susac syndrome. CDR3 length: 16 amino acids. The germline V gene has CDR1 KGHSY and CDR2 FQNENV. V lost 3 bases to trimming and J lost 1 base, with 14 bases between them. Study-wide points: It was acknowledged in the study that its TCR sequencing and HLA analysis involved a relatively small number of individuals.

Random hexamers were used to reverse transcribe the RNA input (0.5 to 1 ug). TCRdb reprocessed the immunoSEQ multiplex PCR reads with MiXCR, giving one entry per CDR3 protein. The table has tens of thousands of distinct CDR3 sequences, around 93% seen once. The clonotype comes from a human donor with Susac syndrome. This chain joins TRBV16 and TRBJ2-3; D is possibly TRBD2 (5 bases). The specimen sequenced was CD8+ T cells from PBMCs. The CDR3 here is CASSHVTVGGTDTQYF. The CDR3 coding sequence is TGTGCCAGCAGCCACGTGACTGTCGGGGGCACAGATACGCAGTATTTT.